This T cell receptor beta chain appears in the sequencing data of a study of cytomegalovirus exposure and HLA in healthy donors. Study-level information: As released early, the data held about 85 million unique TCRs from HLA-typed donors.

Findings and limits, study-wide: A few CMV-associated chains were confirmed in vitro to be specific for CMV antigens. The study designated about 180 TCR beta chains cytomegalovirus-associated.

Regarding this clone: The antigen remains undetermined.

Researchers ran the PCR with 60 Vbeta and 13 Jbeta primers. Method: immunoSEQ multiplex PCR; TCRdb's copy keeps in-frame clones and lacks some. The profile shows some 38,000 clones, around 68% of them singletons. V was pared by 4 bases and J by 3 bases, with 18 bases between. Germline V lookup: CDR1 SGHTA, CDR2 FQGNSA. This CDR3 has 16 amino acids. The sequenced material came from PBMCs. The gene calls are TRBV7-2 and TRBJ1-1; D is possibly TRBD1 (5 bases). This sequence was found in a man between 40 and 49 years old in good health and CMV-seronegative. This CDR3 is CASSSYSLWGDTEAFF. In DNA form, the CDR3 reads TGTGCCAGCAGCTCTTACTCGTTGTGGGGGGACACTGAAGCTTTCTTT.